This T cell receptor (beta chain) comes out of a study of T-cell memory formation after mild COVID-19 (dated by TCRdb to the early 2020s). With regard to the full study: TCR sequence clusters from the two donors were largely donor specific. In two donors, T-cell clones that expanded and contracted after mild COVID-19 were tracked by sequencing TCRalpha and TCRbeta repertoires over time. Two young, previously healthy adult volunteers made up the cohort, one male and one female. Summary of the overall study and its limitations: Contracting CD4+ clones were found mainly in CM and EM memory subsets, while CD8+ clones were enriched in EMRA. The detection of some responding clones in pre-infection memory suggests that pre-existing cross-reactive memory T cells joined the SARS-CoV-2 response. Whether the second-wave clones peaking on day 37 were SARS-CoV-2 specific was not confirmed. The study covered only a couple of mild cases, and larger cohorts including severe cases with pre-infection samples were considered necessary. Balanced CD4/CD8 phenotypes were observed for clones contracting from day 15 to 85, whereas a bias towards CD4+ was observed for a second wave of clones expanding from day 15 to 37.

TCRdb shows the sequencer as Illumina NovaSeq 6000. TCRalpha and TCRbeta cDNA libraries were built by 5'RACE with constant-segment primers, adding sample barcodes and unique molecular identifiers. Trizol reagent was used to extract RNA from every sample. Library amplification was performed in two PCR steps, and a second sample barcode and Illumina TruSeq adapters were introduced in the second step. Libraries were sequenced on an Illumina NovaSeq with 2 x 150 bp paired-end reads. In the source study's methods: Reads were demultiplexed and collapsed into UMI-guided consensus sequences with migec v1.2.7. Using mixcr v2.1.11, UMI consensuses were aligned to TRA and TRB V and J templates and then assembled into clonotypes. Expanded or contracted clonotypes were those called significant by both edgeR and NoisET, with noise models trained on biological replicates. edgeR calls used a false discovery rate-adjusted p below 0.01 and a log2 fold-change threshold of 1. As an exploratory analysis of dynamics, max-normalized trajectories of the 1000 most abundant clonotypes were examined with PCA combined with hierarchical clustering. Separately sequenced CD4+ and CD8+ repertoires were used to assign a CD4 or CD8 phenotype to each responding clone. The raw public reads went through TCRdb reprocessing: fastp at Q25, MiXCR clone calling, in-frame beta chains kept. Merged by CDR3 protein, the rows form single entries marked with the most common genes and DNA. TCRdb, not the authors, supplied the V and J calls. The sample table lists 250,000 to 350,000 distinct CDR3 sequences, roughly 15% of them with a count of one. Clones ranked in the top ten supply around a fifth of the sample.

PBMCs were isolated by Ficoll-Paque density gradient centrifugation. This clonotype was seen a few times. It lacks a known antigen. No much larger clone exists at a distance of one base, and base qualities are not known. The germline V gene yields SGHVS for CDR1 and FNYEAQ for CDR2. The junction shows trimming of 5 bases on V and 5 bases on J, plus 9 bases between the germline ends. Its CDR3 holds 12 amino acids, cysteine through phenylalanine. Only the CDR3 part of the read is kept: 36 bases, read in frame from the first base. The chain links TRBV7-6 with TRBJ2-5; perhaps TRBD1 is the D gene, with 6 bases matching. The source of this sequence is a man aged 18 to 29 who had mild COVID-19 (a few samples of this study predate the infection). The sample titles of this study are shuffled in the database, so cell type and time point are left out; the donor was told from shared clones. Sequenced material: PBMCs or a T cell subset sorted from them (not recorded which). The CDR3 protein: CASSGTRETQYF. The bases read TGTGCCAGCAGCGGGACACGGGAGACCCAGTACTTC.